Following are 23 T cell receptor beta chains from one sample sequenced in a study of post-analysis software for immune sequencing data. General observations from the study: Compared with controls, patients had more of about 5 TRBV segments, including TRBV5-6, TRBV5-1 and TRBV20-1.

The library was made from cDNA and included unique molecular identifiers. TCRdb re-derived calls from the PCR reads in MiXCR, one entry per CDR3 protein. Among 430,000 or so distinct CDR3 sequences, approximately 39% were seen once, and the ten largest hold about 8%. These TCRs' antigens remain unknown. The sequenced sample was blood. The receptor source for this set is a girl aged 2-10 years with multiple sclerosis.

This clonotype was seen a few times. At one boundary the junction diverges from the germline segment, which might be a read error. CDR3 in DNA: TGTGCTAGCAGCTTAGGCCGGCAAAATCAGCCCCAGCATTTT. Its protein product is CASSLGRQNQPQHF. The rearrangement uses TRBV7-8 and TRBJ1-5, with unresolved D. Germline V gene sequence: CDR1 SGHVS, CDR2 FQNEAQ. The CDR3 loop spans 14 amino acids. The whole variable domain, filled in from reference TRBV7-8 and TRBJ1-5, reads GAGVSQSPRYKVAKRGQDVALRCDPISGHVSLFWYQQALGQGPEFLTYFQNEAQLDKSGLPSDRFFAERPEGSVSTLKIQRTQQEDSAVYLCASSLGRQNQPQHFGDGTRLSIL.

The chain joins TRBV20-1 to TRBJ1-5; 7 bases line up with TRBD1. Germline V CDR1 and CDR2: DFQATT, SNEGSKA (reference sequence). Unmatched junction bases numbered 16, after V lost 0 bases and J lost 11 bases. The CDR3 runs 16 residues. The DNA for the CDR3 is TGCAGTGCTAGAGATAGTCGTCGGGCGTCCAGGGGGACCCAGCATTTT. Translation: CSARDSRRASRGTQHF.

The chain combines TRBV6-1 with TRBJ1-2; TRBD1 is a possible D gene (5 bases). From germline, CDR1 is MNHNS and CDR2 SASEGT. The CDR3 spans 13 residues. Deletions cut 4 bases from V and 5 bases from J, with 11 bases between. CDR3 nucleotide sequence: TGTGCCAGCAGTGGAGACAGTGTATATGGCTACACCTTC. This translates into CASSGDSVYGYTF.

The gene calls are TRBV9 and TRBJ2-7, with a possible D match to TRBD1 (6 bases). Germline-derived CDR1 and CDR2 are SGDLS and YYNGEE. This CDR3 has 15 residues. V lost 0 bases to trimming and J lost 2 bases, with 12 bases between them. The CDR3 nucleotides read TGTGCCAGCAGCGTAGGTTGGGCAGGGGCCTACGAGCAGTACTTC. It specifies CASSVGWAGAYEQYF.

This chain uses TRBV4-1 with TRBJ2-7, with no clear D. The J call is in doubt because the DNA end fits TRBJ2-5 better. Germline loops: CDR1 MGHRA, CDR2 YSYEKL. This CDR3 contains 14 residues. The CDR3 bases are TGCGCCAGCAGCCGTGGACCCCTGAAGGGGACCCAGTACTTC. Protein: CASSRGPLKGTQYF.

This clonotype was detected only a few times. The chain has TRBV6-1 and TRBJ2-5; 8 nucleotides agree with TRBD2. In germline, CDR1 is MNHNS, CDR2 SASEGT. The CDR3 is 15 amino acids. The J segment lost 3 bases and the V segment lost 7 bases, leaving 10 bases of the junction unmatched. This CDR3 is CASTQNGRAEETQYF. CDR3 coding DNA: TGTGCCAGCACCCAAAACGGGAGGGCGGAAGAGACCCAGTACTTC.

This clonotype appeared a few times. The chain recombines TRBV12-3 or TRBV12-4 with TRBJ1-6; tentatively, D is TRBD1 (5 bases). Trimming shortened V by 3 bases and J by 9 bases, and 12 bases separated the two germline ends. CDR3 size: 14 residues. This chain's CDR3 is CASSFGGGSSPLHF. The CDR3 region has the DNA TGTGCCAGCAGTTTTGGGGGGGGAAGTTCACCCCTCCACTTT.

This clonotype was seen only a few times. Here the CDR3 reads CSATDRARGSGGYTF. DNA for the CDR3: TGCAGTGCTACAGATAGGGCCAGGGGATCGGGTGGCTACACCTTC. This rearrangement joins TRBV20-1 to TRBJ1-2, with D possibly matching TRBD1 (6 bases). CDR1 is DFQATT and CDR2 is SNEGSKA in the germline V gene (reference sequence). The CDR3 runs 15 residues. V was cut by 4 bases and J by 7 bases, with 22 bases left in between.

This clonotype was seen a handful of times. This chain uses TRBV28 with TRBJ2-4; 8 nucleotides agree with TRBD2. Germline CDR1 reads MDHEN; CDR2 reads SYDVKM. Germline trimming cut 2 bases from V and 5 bases from J; bases unmatched to any gene: 8. This CDR3 contains 16 residues. CDR3 DNA sequence: TGTGCCAGCAGTTTACTTCGGGGGGGTATCGAAAACATTCAGTACTTC. This codes for CASSLLRGGIENIQYF.

Note on this clonotype: Relative to the germline gene, one junction end is altered; a read error may explain this. The chain employs TRBV5-1 and TRBJ2-7; D perhaps matches TRBD2 (6 bases). CDR1 is SGHRS, CDR2 YFSETQ, per germline. The CDR3 loop spans 13 amino acids. CDR3 protein: CAGSLFWGDEQYF. Here the CDR3 DNA reads TGCGCCGGCAGCTTGTTTTGGGGGGACGAGCAGTACTTC.

This chain joins TRBV7-3 and TRBJ2-1, with D hard to call. Germline V gene data show CDR1 as SGHTA and CDR2 as FQGTGA. The germline V and J ends were trimmed by 0 bases and 1 base, with 13 bases remaining between them. This CDR3 is built from 17 residues. The CDR3 loop is CASSLTHGDSSYNEQFF. Written as DNA, the CDR3 is TGTGCCAGCAGCTTAACCCACGGAGACTCTTCCTACAATGAGCAGTTCTTC.

This clonotype occurred a few times. This sequence joins TRBV11-1 and TRBJ2-1; 8 positions match TRBD1. V lost 0 bases, J lost 10 bases, and 8 bases stayed unmatched. The CDR3 totals 15 residues. Per germline, CDR1 SGHAT and CDR2 FQDESV (reference sequence). In DNA, the CDR3 is TGTGCCAGCAGCTTAGCCGGACAGGGCTTGGGGGAGCAGTTCTTC. Its translation is CASSLAGQGLGEQFF.

The DNA of the CDR3 is TGTGCCAGCAGCTTGGGGCAGGGAAGAAGTCAGCCCCAGCATTTT. It specifies CASSLGQGRSQPQHF. The J gene is TRBJ1-5, the V gene TRBV5-6, with TRBD1 as a possible D gene (5 bases). CDR1 is SGHDT, CDR2 YYEEEE, per germline. The CDR3 consists of 15 residues. V was shortened by 0 bases and J by 6 bases, with 13 bases between the two germline ends.

This clonotype showed up just a few times. The chain combines TRBV4-1 with TRBJ2-3, with a possible D match to TRBD2 (7 bases). Trimming removed 6 bases at V and 3 bases at J, with 16 bases between. This CDR3 comprises 15 residues. Germline assignment: CDR1 MGHRA and CDR2 YSYEKL. In DNA form, the CDR3 reads TGCGCCAGCAGTAAGATAGGGGGGGCGACAGATACGCAGTATTTT. It codes for CASSKIGGATDTQYF.

This clonotype was counted between two and nine times. The rearrangement links TRBV20-1 to TRBJ1-2, with 7 bases identical to TRBD1. The CDR3 runs to 15 residues. Germline V lookup: CDR1 DFQATT, CDR2 SNEGSKA (reference sequence). Trimming took 2 bases from V and 7 from J; bases not matched to a gene: 13. CDR3 nucleotides: TGCAGTGCTAGACCTACGCGGAAGGGGGCGCTTGGCTACACCTTC. It encodes CSARPTRKGALGYTF.

V gene TRBV11-2 combines with J gene TRBJ2-3; TRBD1 aligns across 8 bases. The CDR3 has 14 residues. Germline CDR1 is SGHAT and CDR2 is FQNNGV. V shed 5 bases and J 5 bases; nucleotides not matched to a gene: 6. CDR3 protein: CASSTSGGVDTQYF. CDR3 bases: TGTGCCAGCAGCACCTCAGGGGGCGTAGATACGCAGTATTTT.

V gene TRBV5-1 combines with J gene TRBJ1-1, with a weak D call TRBD1 (6 bases). Trimming cost V 5 bases and J 5 bases, with 16 bases left between them. CDR3 length: 14 residues. Per the germline V gene, CDR1 is SGHRS and CDR2 is YFSETQ. CDR3 region: CASRTGEGGTEAFF. CDR3 DNA: TGCGCCAGCAGAACCGGTGAGGGGGGGACTGAAGCTTTCTTT.

Note on this clonotype: Germline is not matched at one junction end, which may reflect a read error. This chain links TRBV20-1 with TRBJ2-6; D is perhaps TRBD1 (6 bases). The CDR3 extends over 17 amino acids. Looked up from germline, CDR1 is DFQATT and CDR2 is SNEGSKA (reference sequence). The CDR3 sequence: CSASQGSSSSGANVRTF. The CDR3 DNA follows: TGCAGTGCATCACAGGGTTCTTCAAGCTCTGGGGCCAACGTCCGGACTTTC.

The chain carries TRBV12-3 or TRBV12-4 and TRBJ1-6; no firm D call. The V end was cut by 7 bases, the J end by 7 bases, with 17 bases between. This CDR3 has 15 amino acids. CDR3 loop: CASTPRPGGNSPLHF. The CDR3 coding sequence is TGTGCCAGCACTCCCCGGCCAGGCGGGAATTCACCCCTCCACTTT.

The chain joins TRBV28 to TRBJ2-7, with D maybe TRBD2 (5 bases). The CDR3 consists of 14 residues. The V and J ends lost 3 bases and 6 bases respectively, with 15 bases between them. Germline V lookup: CDR1 MDHEN, CDR2 SYDVKM. The CDR3 protein is CASSLLGTAGEQYF. DNA for the CDR3: TGTGCCAGCAGTTTGTTGGGTACCGCGGGCGAGCAGTACTTC.

The table lists this clonotype with a few counts. This chain connects TRBV29-1 to TRBJ2-3, with TRBD2 identical over 7 bases. CDR1 is SQVTM, CDR2 ANQGSEA, per germline. This CDR3 has 15 amino acids. V was pared by 4 bases and J by 0 bases, with 7 bases of the junction left unmatched. CDR3 nucleotide sequence: TGCAGCGTTGGGTCCCGCGGGGGAAGCACAGATACGCAGTATTTT. Amino acids: CSVGSRGGSTDTQYF.

This rearrangement joins TRBV11-2 to TRBJ2-1; D not resolved. The CDR3 is 15 residues long. Germline CDR1 SGHAT, CDR2 FQNNGV. The V end lost 2 bases, the J end lost 3 bases, and 11 bases lay between the germline ends. The CDR3 DNA reads as TGTGCCAGCAGCTTAAGAGTCTCCAACTACAATGAGCAGTTCTTC. It translates to CASSLRVSNYNEQFF.

This clonotype was detected a few times. The chain carries TRBV3-1 and TRBJ2-1; no reliable D call. The CDR3 consists of 15 residues. Germline loops: CDR1 LGHDT, CDR2 YNNKEL (reference sequence). Trimming pared 4 bases from V and 8 bases from J, leaving 18 bases between. The CDR3 loop reads CASSPTWITHDEQFF. DNA of the CDR3: TGTGCCAGCAGCCCGACCTGGATCACTCACGATGAGCAGTTCTTC.